A single sample is the source of the 26 T cell receptor beta chains below, sequenced in a study of PD-L1 blockade in urothelial cancer. Sequenced by immunoSEQ multiplex PCR; TCRdb stores in-frame clones only, minus some. The repertoire holds roughly 30,000 clones, around nine tenths seen once, with less than 2% in the top ten. Sequencing used PBMCs, obtained around atezolizumab (anti-PD-L1) treatment. The source of these receptors is a middle-aged man with urothelial cancer.

The chain recombines TRBV7-9 with TRBJ1-2, with TRBD1 matching over 7 bases. The CDR3 is 13 amino acids. From germline, CDR1 is SEHNR and CDR2 FQNEAQ (reference sequence). The J segment lost 7 bases and the V segment lost 5 bases, leaving 7 bases of the junction unmatched. The CDR3 DNA reads TGTGCCAGCAGCCCCCGACAGGGTGCTGGCTACACCTTC. It specifies CASSPRQGAGYTF.

This chain uses TRBV7-9 with TRBJ1-1; D unclear. CDR1 SEHNR and CDR2 FQNEAQ come from the germline V gene (reference sequence). V gave up 3 bases and J gave up 11 bases, with 13 bases separating them. This CDR3 is built from 12 residues. CDR3 DNA: TGTGCCAGCAGCTTGGCGGGGATTGTTGCTTTCTTT. This codes for CASSLAGIVAFF. The full variable domain, its missing parts supplied by reference TRBV7-9 and TRBJ1-1, is DTGVSQNPRHKITKRGQNVTFRCDPISEHNRLYWYRQTLGQGPEFLTYFQNEAQLEKSRLLSDRFSAERPKGSFSTLEIQRTEQGDSAMYLCASSLAGIVAFFGQGTRLTVV.

This rearrangement joins TRBV5-5 to TRBJ1-2; 8 bases are shared with TRBD1. Germline loops: CDR1 SGHKS, CDR2 YYEKEE (reference sequence). The CDR3 extends over 16 amino acids. V dropped 2 bases and J dropped 0; count of bases not matched to a gene: 6. DNA of the CDR3: TGTGCCAGCAGCTTCGGGACAGGCTTGACTAACTATGGCTACACCTTC. It is translated as CASSFGTGLTNYGYTF. The full variable domain, with the rest looked up from reference TRBV5-5 and TRBJ1-2, is DAGVTQSPTHLIKTRGQQVTLRCSPISGHKSVSWYQQVLGQGPQFIFQYYEKEERGRGNFPDRFSARQFPNYSSELNVNALLLGDSALYLCASSFGTGLTNYGYTFGSGTRLTVV.

This sequence joins TRBV19 and TRBJ2-2; the match to TRBD2 covers 9 bases. The germline gives CDR1 LNHDA, CDR2 SQIVND (reference sequence). The ends lost 9 bases at V and 4 bases at J; junction bases unmatched: 6. The CDR3 is made up of 14 amino acids. The CDR3 sequence: CASDGLAPTGELFF. CDR3 sequence (DNA): TGTGCCAGCGACGGACTAGCGCCCACCGGGGAGCTGTTTTTT. Full variable domain (remainder filled in from reference TRBV19 and TRBJ2-2): DGGITQSPKYLFRKEGQNVTLSCEQNLNHDAMYWYRQDPGQGLRLIYYSQIVNDFQKGDIAEGYSVSREKKESFPLTVTSAQKNPTAFYLCASDGLAPTGELFFGEGSRLTVL.

The chain combines TRBV6-5 with TRBJ1-2; 8 bases align to TRBD1. CDR1 is MNHEY and CDR2 is SVGAGI in the germline V gene. This CDR3 spans 14 amino acids. J lost 8 bases, V lost 8 bases, and 13 bases had no gene match. The CDR3 DNA is TGTGCCAGCTACAGGGGGACGGCCGGCGGAGGCTACACCTTC. Translation gives CASYRGTAGGGYTF.

This clone has a handful of counts. The chain combines TRBV19 with TRBJ2-7, with a tentative D call TRBD2 (6 bases). The germline V and J ends were trimmed by 6 bases and 3 bases, with 15 bases remaining between them. The CDR3 is made up of 14 amino acids. Germline V gene lookup returns CDR1 LNHDA and CDR2 SQIVND (reference sequence). The CDR3 DNA is TGTGCCAGTAGGAGCATCGGGGGAGGCTACGAGCAGTACTTC. Translated, it gives CASRSIGGGYEQYF.

The rearrangement uses TRBV7-3 and TRBJ2-1, with 16 nucleotides matching TRBD2. Trimming cost V 2 bases and J 4 bases; bases outside gene matches: 11. Germline CDR1 SGHTA, CDR2 FQGTGA. The CDR3 extends over 20 amino acids. The CDR3, as DNA: TGTGCCAGCAGCTTACGGCACAAACCGGGACTAGCGGGGGGGTACAATGAGCAGTTCTTC. This codes for CASSLRHKPGLAGGYNEQFF.

The chain joins TRBV5-1 to TRBJ2-3, with 7 bases fitting TRBD2. Germline V gives CDR1 SGHRS, CDR2 YFSETQ. V was pared by 2 bases and J by 2 bases, with 5 bases of the junction left unmatched. The CDR3 totals 15 residues. CDR3 sequence reads: CASSLAGRSTDTQYF. As DNA, the CDR3 is TGCGCCAGCAGCTTAGCGGGGCGGTCCACAGATACGCAGTATTTT.

The V gene is TRBV9, the J gene TRBJ1-1, with D uncertain. CDR1 and CDR2 (germline): SGDLS, YYNGEE. The CDR3 is made up of 14 amino acids. V gave up 3 bases and J gave up 6 bases, with 15 bases separating them. The CDR3 bases are TGTGCCAGCAGCGGATCCGGCGCCGCGGCTGAAGCTTTCTTT. Translated: CASSGSGAAAEAFF.

The chain uses TRBV7-3 and TRBJ1-1, with D maybe TRBD1 (6 bases). This CDR3 comprises 13 residues. V lost 4 bases and J 5 bases, leaving 11 bases between the germline ends. Germline CDR1 is SGHTA and CDR2 is FQGTGA. The CDR3 nucleotides are TGTGCCAGCAGCTCTACAGGGTGGACTGAAGCTTTCTTT. It codes for CASSSTGWTEAFF.

The V call is TRBV10-2, the J call TRBJ2-2; TRBD2 matches 7 bases. V shed 2 bases and J 1 base; nucleotides not matched to a gene: 10. This CDR3 is 18 amino acids long. Germline values: CDR1 WSHSY, CDR2 SAAADI. CDR3 amino acids: CASSEVRRDYQNTGELFF. The CDR3, as DNA: TGCGCCAGCAGTGAGGTGCGCCGGGACTACCAGAACACCGGGGAGCTGTTTTTT.

This chain joins TRBV19 and TRBJ2-5; 9 bases are shared with TRBD1. This CDR3 is 14 amino acids long. Unmatched junction bases numbered 2, after V lost 1 base and J lost 5 bases. Germline CDR1 LNHDA, CDR2 SQIVND (reference sequence). The CDR3 here is CASSIGTGAETQYF. In DNA, the CDR3 is TGTGCCAGTAGTATAGGGACAGGGGCCGAGACCCAGTACTTC.

The CDR3: CASRRKDRRNYGYTF. The CDR3 DNA is TGTGCCAGCAGACGTAAAGACAGGAGAAACTATGGCTACACCTTC. The V gene is TRBV27, the J gene TRBJ1-2, with D possibly TRBD1 on 6 matching bases. CDR3 length: 15 amino acids. Germline V lookup: CDR1 MNHEY, CDR2 SMNVEV (reference sequence). The V and J ends lost 6 bases and 2 bases respectively, with 16 bases between them.

This chain connects TRBV11-2 to TRBJ2-5; D remains ambiguous. CDR1 and CDR2 from the germline V gene are SGHAT and FQNNGV. The CDR3 runs 15 residues. The germline V and J ends were trimmed by 0 bases and 2 bases, with 10 bases remaining between them. CDR3 sequence (DNA): TGTGCCAGCAGCTTAGATTCAAACTATCAAGAGACCCAGTACTTC. The encoded protein is CASSLDSNYQETQYF.

The chain uses TRBV15 and TRBJ1-5; TRBD1 agrees at 8 bases. Germline V gene lookup returns CDR1 LNHNV and CDR2 YYDKDF (reference sequence). The length of the CDR3 is 15 residues. Germline trimming cut 0 bases from V and 7 bases from J; bases unmatched to any gene: 5. The CDR3 DNA is TGTGCCACCAGCAGAGATGGACAGGGAACCCAGCCCCAGCATTTT. Residues: CATSRDGQGTQPQHF.

The chain combines TRBV7-8 with TRBJ2-6; 8 bases match TRBD1. The germline CDR1 and CDR2 sequences are SGHVS and FQNEAQ. Trimming removed 6 bases from V and 0 bases from J; junction bases left unmatched: 7. CDR3 length: 17 amino acids. CDR3 sequence (DNA): TGTGCCAGCAGACCGGGACAGGCATACTCTGGGGCCAACGTCCTGACTTTC. Protein sequence: CASRPGQAYSGANVLTF.

The chain joins TRBV7-2 to TRBJ2-7; 11 bases fit TRBD2. The CDR3 has 15 amino acids. CDR1 is SGHTA and CDR2 is FQGNSA in the germline V gene. V dropped 1 base and J dropped 12; count of bases not matched to a gene: 11. CDR3 DNA: TGTGCCAGCAGCTTAGTTAGTGGAACTAGCGGGAGTCTGTACTTC. It specifies CASSLVSGTSGSLYF.

The rearrangement uses TRBV29-1 and TRBJ2-7; TRBD1 is a possible D gene (5 bases). The CDR3 runs to 11 residues. Germline V gene sequence: CDR1 SQVTM, CDR2 ANQGSEA. The V gene lost 4 bases and the J gene lost 6 bases, with 10 bases spanning the gap. This CDR3 reads CSVAREFEQYF. In nucleotides, the CDR3 is TGCAGCGTTGCCAGGGAATTCGAGCAGTACTTC.

This clone was seen just once. CDR3 residues: CASSYGTSGYEQYF. The CDR3 DNA reads as TGTGCCAGCAGCTACGGGACTAGCGGCTACGAGCAGTACTTC. The chain combines TRBV5-4 with TRBJ2-7, with 11 bases aligning to TRBD2. The J segment lost 3 bases and the V segment lost 3 bases, leaving 2 bases of the junction unmatched. This CDR3 comprises 14 residues. The germline V gene encodes CDR1 SGHNT and CDR2 YYREEE (reference sequence).

This chain connects TRBV29-1 to TRBJ2-2; 8 nucleotides match TRBD1. With V trimmed by 6 bases and J by 6 bases, 9 bases remained unmatched. Germline assignment: CDR1 SQVTM and CDR2 ANQGSEA. This CDR3 contains 14 residues. The CDR3 loop is CSVTGGFTAGELFF. For the CDR3, the DNA is TGCAGCGTCACAGGGGGGTTTACCGCCGGGGAGCTGTTTTTT.

The rearrangement joins TRBV7-2 to TRBJ1-2, with D unresolved. The CDR3 covers 14 residues. Germline CDR1 is SGHTA and CDR2 is FQGNSA. Trimming removed 1 base at V and 6 bases at J, with 12 bases between. Written as DNA, the CDR3 is TGTGCCAGCAGCTTAGGGGCAGGCTCCAATGGCTACACCTTC. It codes for CASSLGAGSNGYTF.

The chain recombines TRBV11-1 with TRBJ2-5; TRBD2 aligns across 9 bases. The germline V gene has CDR1 SGHAT and CDR2 FQDESV (reference sequence). The V gene end was trimmed by 6 bases and the J gene end by 2 bases; junction bases not matched to a gene: 7. The CDR3 is 15 residues long. CDR3 sequence reads: CASSSAGGPQETQYF. Here the CDR3 DNA reads TGTGCCAGCAGTTCAGCGGGGGGCCCGCAAGAGACCCAGTACTTC.

Here the CDR3 DNA reads TGTGCCAGCAGTCCCGATTTAGCGGGTGAGCAGTTCTTC. It yields the protein CASSPDLAGEQFF. The chain uses TRBV28 and TRBJ2-1; 7 bases match TRBD2. With 5 bases clipped from V and 9 bases from J, the junction kept 7 bases outside the gene matches. Germline CDR1 and CDR2: MDHEN and SYDVKM. The CDR3 loop spans 13 amino acids.

The J gene is TRBJ2-3, the V gene TRBV11-2, with D uncertain. The CDR3 runs 14 residues. Trimming left V 4 bases short and J 6 bases short, with 14 bases between. Germline V gene lookup returns CDR1 SGHAT and CDR2 FQNNGV. CDR3 region: CASSSLPGSDTQYF. As DNA, the CDR3 is TGTGCCAGCAGCTCCCTCCCCGGTTCCGATACGCAGTATTTT.

V gene TRBV28 combines with J gene TRBJ2-3; D gene uncertain. The CDR3 length is 15 residues. V lost 3 bases, J lost 0 bases, and 10 bases lay in between. CDR1 and CDR2 (germline): MDHEN, SYDVKM. The CDR3 loop is CASSLFWPSTDTQYF. CDR3 coding DNA: TGTGCCAGCAGTTTGTTCTGGCCTAGCACAGATACGCAGTATTTT.

The chain recombines TRBV7-2 with TRBJ2-4; 7 bases agree with TRBD1. J gave up 7 bases and V 5 bases, and 8 bases lay outside the gene matches. This CDR3 is 14 amino acids long. Looked up from germline, CDR1 is SGHTA and CDR2 is FQGNSA. This chain's CDR3 is CASSPGTDWNIQYF. DNA for the CDR3: TGTGCCAGCAGCCCGGGGACAGATTGGAACATTCAGTACTTC.